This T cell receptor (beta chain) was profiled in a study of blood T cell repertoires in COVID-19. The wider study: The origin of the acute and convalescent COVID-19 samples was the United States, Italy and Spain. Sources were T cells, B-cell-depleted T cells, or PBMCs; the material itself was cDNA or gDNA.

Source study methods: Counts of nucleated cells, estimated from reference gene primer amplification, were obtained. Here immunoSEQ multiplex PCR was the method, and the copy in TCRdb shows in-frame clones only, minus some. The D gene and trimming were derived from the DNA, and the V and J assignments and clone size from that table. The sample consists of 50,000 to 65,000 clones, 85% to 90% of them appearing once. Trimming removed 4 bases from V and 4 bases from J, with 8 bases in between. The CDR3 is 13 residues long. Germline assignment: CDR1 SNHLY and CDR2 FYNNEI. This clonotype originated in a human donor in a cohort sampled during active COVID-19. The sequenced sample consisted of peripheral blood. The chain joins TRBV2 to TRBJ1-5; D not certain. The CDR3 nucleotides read TGTGCCAGCAGTGTTATGGCTAATCAGCCCCAGCATTTT. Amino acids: CASSVMANQPQHF.